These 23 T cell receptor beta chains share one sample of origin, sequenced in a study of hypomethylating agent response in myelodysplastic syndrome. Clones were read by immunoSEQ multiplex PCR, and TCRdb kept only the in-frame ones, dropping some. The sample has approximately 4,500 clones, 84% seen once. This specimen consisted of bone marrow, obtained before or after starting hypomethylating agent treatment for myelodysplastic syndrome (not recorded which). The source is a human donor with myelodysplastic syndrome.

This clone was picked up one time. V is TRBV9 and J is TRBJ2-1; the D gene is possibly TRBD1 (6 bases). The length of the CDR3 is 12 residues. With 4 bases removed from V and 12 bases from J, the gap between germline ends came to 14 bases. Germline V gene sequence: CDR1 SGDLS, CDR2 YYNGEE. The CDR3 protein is CASSPGQIPQFF. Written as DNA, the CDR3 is TGTGCCAGCAGCCCCGGACAGATACCGCAGTTCTTC.

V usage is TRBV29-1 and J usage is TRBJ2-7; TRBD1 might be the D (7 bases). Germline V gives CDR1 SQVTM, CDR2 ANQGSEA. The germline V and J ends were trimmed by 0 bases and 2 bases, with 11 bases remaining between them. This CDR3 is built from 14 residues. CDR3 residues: CSVEEGGQPYEQYF. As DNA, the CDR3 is TGCAGCGTTGAAGAGGGGGGACAGCCCTACGAGCAGTACTTC.

The CDR3: CASSFGDSLFGANVLTF. The CDR3 DNA reads as TGTGCCAGCAGCTTCGGAGACAGTCTATTTGGGGCCAACGTCCTGACTTTC. The V and J genes are TRBV5-6 and TRBJ2-6; a weak D match, TRBD1 (5 bases). Germline V gives CDR1 SGHDT, CDR2 YYEEEE. Trimming removed 2 bases at V and 3 bases at J, with 15 bases between. The CDR3 consists of 17 residues.

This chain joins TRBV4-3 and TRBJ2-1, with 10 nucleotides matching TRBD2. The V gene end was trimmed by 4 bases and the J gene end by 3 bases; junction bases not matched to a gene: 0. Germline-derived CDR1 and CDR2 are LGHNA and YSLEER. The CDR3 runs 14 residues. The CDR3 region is CASSPSGGYNEQFF. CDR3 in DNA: TGCGCCAGCAGCCCTAGCGGGGGCTACAATGAGCAGTTCTTC.

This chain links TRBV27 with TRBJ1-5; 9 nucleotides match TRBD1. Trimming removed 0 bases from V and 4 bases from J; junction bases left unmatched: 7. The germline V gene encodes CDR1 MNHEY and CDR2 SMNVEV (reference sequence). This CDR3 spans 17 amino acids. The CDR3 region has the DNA TGTGCCAGCAGTTTATCGCGCCCGACAGGGGGAAATCAGCCCCAGCATTTT. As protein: CASSLSRPTGGNQPQHF.

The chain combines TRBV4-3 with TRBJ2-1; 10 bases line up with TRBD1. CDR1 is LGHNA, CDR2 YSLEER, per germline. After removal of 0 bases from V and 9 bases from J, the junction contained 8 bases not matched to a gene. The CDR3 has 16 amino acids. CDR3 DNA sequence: TGCGCCAGCAGCCAAGATATGGGACAGGGGTGGGGTGAGCAGTTCTTC. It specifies CASSQDMGQGWGEQFF.

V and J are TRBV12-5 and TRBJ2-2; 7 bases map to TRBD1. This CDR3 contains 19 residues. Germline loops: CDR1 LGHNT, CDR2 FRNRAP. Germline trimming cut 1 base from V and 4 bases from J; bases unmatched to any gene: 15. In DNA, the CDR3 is TGTGCTAGTGGTTTGGACCGACAGGGAACGACGGCGAGCACCGGGGAGCTGTTTTTT. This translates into CASGLDRQGTTASTGELFF.

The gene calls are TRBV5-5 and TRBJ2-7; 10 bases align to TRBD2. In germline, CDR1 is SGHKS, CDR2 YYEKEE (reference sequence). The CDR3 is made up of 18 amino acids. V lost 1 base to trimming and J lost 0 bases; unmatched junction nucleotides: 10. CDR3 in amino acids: CASSLRAAGGRSSYEQYF. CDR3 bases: TGTGCCAGCAGCTTGCGGGCAGCGGGGGGGCGAAGCTCCTACGAGCAGTACTTC.

The CDR3 DNA sequence: TGTGCCAGCAGCTCCGGACAGGGGGGCTACGAGCAGTACTTC. Protein sequence: CASSSGQGGYEQYF. The chain has TRBV7-2 and TRBJ2-7; TRBD1 aligns across 10 bases. The germline V gene has CDR1 SGHTA and CDR2 FQGNSA. The ends lost 4 bases at V and 3 bases at J; junction bases unmatched: 3. There are 14 residues in the CDR3.

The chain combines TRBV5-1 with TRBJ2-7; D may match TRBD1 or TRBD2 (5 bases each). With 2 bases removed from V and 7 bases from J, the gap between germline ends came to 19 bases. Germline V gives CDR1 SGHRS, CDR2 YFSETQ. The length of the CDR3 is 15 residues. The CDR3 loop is CASSFTWDPVGEQYF. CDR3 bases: TGCGCCAGCAGCTTTACTTGGGACCCCGTGGGGGAGCAGTACTTC.

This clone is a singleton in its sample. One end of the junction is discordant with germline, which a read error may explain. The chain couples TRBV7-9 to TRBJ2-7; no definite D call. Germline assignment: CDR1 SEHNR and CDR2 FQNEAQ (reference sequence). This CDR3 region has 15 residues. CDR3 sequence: CASRLDMPSSYEQYF. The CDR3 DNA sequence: TGTGCCAGCAGGTTAGATATGCCGAGCTCCTACGAGCAGTACTTC.

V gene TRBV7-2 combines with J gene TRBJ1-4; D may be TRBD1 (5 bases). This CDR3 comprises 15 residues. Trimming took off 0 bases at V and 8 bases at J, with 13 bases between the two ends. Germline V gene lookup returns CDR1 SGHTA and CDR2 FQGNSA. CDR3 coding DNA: TGTGCCAGCAGCTTAGCCGGGCAGGGTGGCGAAAAACTGTTTTTT. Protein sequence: CASSLAGQGGEKLFF.

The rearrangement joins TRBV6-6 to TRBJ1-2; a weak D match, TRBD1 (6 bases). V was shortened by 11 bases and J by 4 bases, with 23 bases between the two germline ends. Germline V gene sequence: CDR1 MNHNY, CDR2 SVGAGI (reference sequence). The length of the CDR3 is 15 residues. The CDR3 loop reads CAGQASSGGAYGYTF. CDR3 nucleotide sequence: TGTGCCGGGCAAGCAAGTTCCGGGGGGGCCTATGGCTACACCTTC.

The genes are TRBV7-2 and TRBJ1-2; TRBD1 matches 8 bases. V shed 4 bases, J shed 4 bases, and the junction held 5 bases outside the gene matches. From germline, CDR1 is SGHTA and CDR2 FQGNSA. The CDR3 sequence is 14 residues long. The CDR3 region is CASSYTGGIYGYTF. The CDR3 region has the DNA TGTGCCAGCAGCTATACAGGGGGAATCTATGGCTACACCTTC.

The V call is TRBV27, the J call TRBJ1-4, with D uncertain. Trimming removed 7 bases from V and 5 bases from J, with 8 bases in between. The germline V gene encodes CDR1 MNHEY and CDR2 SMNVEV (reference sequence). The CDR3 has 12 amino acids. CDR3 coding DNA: TGTGCCAGCAAGCAGGTGAATGAAAAACTGTTTTTT. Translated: CASKQVNEKLFF. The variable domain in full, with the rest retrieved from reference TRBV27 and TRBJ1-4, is EAQVTQNPRYLITVTGKKLTVTCSQNMNHEYMSWYRQDPGLGLRQIYYSMNVEVTDKGDVPEGYKVSRKEKRNFPLILESPSPNQTSLYFCASKQVNEKLFFGSGTQLSVL.

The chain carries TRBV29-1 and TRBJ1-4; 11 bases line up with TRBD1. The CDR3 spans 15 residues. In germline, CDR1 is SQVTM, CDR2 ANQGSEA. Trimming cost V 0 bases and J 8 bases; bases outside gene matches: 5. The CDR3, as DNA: TGCAGCGTTGAAGACCCCGGGACAGGGGGAGAAAAACTGTTTTTT. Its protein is CSVEDPGTGGEKLFF. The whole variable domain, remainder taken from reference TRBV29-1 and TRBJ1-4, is SAVISQKPSRDICQRGTSLTIQCQVDSQVTMMFWYRQQPGQSLTLIATANQGSEATYESGFVIDKFPISRPNLTFSTLTVSNMSPEDSSIYLCSVEDPGTGGEKLFFGSGTQLSVL.

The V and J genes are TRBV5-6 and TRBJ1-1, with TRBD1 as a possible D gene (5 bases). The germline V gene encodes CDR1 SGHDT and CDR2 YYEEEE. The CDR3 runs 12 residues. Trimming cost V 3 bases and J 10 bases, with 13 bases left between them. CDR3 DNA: TGTGCCAGCAGCTCCGGGGCAGTTCCAGCTTTCTTT. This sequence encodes CASSSGAVPAFF. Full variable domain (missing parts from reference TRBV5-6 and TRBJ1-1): DAGVTQSPTHLIKTRGQQVTLRCSPKSGHDTVSWYQQALGQGPQFIFQYYEEEERQRGNFPDRFSGHQFPNYSSELNVNALLLGDSALYLCASSSGAVPAFFGQGTRLTVV.

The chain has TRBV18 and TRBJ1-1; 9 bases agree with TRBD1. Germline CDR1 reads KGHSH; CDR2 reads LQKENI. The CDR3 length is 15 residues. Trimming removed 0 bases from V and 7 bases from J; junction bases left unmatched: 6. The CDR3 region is CASSPPSGQGSEAFF. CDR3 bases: TGTGCCAGCTCACCACCGTCGGGACAGGGAAGTGAAGCTTTCTTT.

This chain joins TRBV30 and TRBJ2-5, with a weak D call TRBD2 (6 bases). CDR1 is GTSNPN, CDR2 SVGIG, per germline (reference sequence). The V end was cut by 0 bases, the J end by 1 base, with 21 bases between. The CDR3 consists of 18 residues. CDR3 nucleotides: TGTGCCTGGAGTGTACGAACCGGGACTCCAAGGGTCCAAGAGACCCAGTACTTC. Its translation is CAWSVRTGTPRVQETQYF.

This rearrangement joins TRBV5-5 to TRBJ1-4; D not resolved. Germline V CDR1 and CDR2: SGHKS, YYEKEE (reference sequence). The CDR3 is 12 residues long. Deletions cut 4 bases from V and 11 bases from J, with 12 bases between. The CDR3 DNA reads TGTGCCAGCAGCCGTGAAGGAGTGAAACTGTTTTTT. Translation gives CASSREGVKLFF.

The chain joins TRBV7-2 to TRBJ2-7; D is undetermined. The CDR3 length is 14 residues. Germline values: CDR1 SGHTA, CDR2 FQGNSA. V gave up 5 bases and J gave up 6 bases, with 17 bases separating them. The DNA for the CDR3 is TGTGCCAGCAGCACCCGGGTCGGCTATGGCGAGCAGTACGTC. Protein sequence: CASSTRVGYGEQYV.

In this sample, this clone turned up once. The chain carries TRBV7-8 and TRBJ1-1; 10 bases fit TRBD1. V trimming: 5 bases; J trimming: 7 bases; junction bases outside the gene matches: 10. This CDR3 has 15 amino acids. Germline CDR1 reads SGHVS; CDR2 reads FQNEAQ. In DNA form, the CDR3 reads TGTGCCAGCAGCCCCTATTACGGGGACAGGGGTGAAGCTTTCTTT. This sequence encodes CASSPYYGDRGEAFF.

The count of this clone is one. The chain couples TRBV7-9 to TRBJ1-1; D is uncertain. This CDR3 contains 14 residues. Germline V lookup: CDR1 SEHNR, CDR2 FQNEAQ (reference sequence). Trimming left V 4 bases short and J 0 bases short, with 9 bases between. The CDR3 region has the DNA TGTGCCAGCAGCTCCCAGAGCATGAACACTGAAGCTTTCTTT. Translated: CASSSQSMNTEAFF.